The rows below give T cell receptor beta chains drawn from one sample of a study of T-cell memory formation after mild COVID-19. MiXCR, applied by TCRdb to the 5' RACE reads, yields one record per CDR3 protein. The sample contains approximately 150,000 distinct CDR3 sequences, around 5.8% of which appear only once. The sequencing sample was made of PBMCs or a T cell subset sorted from them (not recorded which). These receptors all come from an adult woman who had mild COVID-19 (a few samples of this study predate the infection). Cell type and time point are not known. CDR3s include the opening cysteine and the closing phenylalanine or tryptophan. A D gene is named only where the DNA matches it firmly. A clone size is listed for some rows: how often the clone was seen (once, few, many), or a class if it is expanded.

J	V	length	D	size	CDR3	DNA
TRBJ2-2	TRBV3-1	14	-	few	CASSQKAGSGELFF	TGTGCCAGCAGCCAGAAGGCAGGGTCCGGGGAGCTGTTTTTT
TRBJ1-1	TRBV7-6	15	-	few	CASSYGAYPNTEAFF	TGTGCCAGCAGCTACGGGGCCTATCCGAACACTGAAGCTTTCTTT
TRBJ1-2	TRBV18	14	-	many	CASSLSANNYGYTF	TGTGCCAGCTCACTTTCGGCTAATAACTATGGCTACACCTTC
TRBJ2-1	TRBV20-1	10	-	many	CSATDNEQFF	TGCAGTGCAACGGACAATGAGCAGTTCTTC
TRBJ2-1	TRBV20-1	15	-	many	CSALWETGAYNEQFF	TGCAGTGCACTCTGGGAAACGGGAGCCTACAATGAGCAGTTCTTC
TRBJ2-7	TRBV29-1	11	-	-	CSVDRGFGQYF	TGCAGCGTTGATAGGGGGTTCGGGCAGTACTTC
TRBJ2-3	TRBV11-1	15	TRBD2	many	CASRLGGPSTDTQYF	TGTGCCAGCCGCCTGGGAGGGCCTAGCACAGATACGCAGTATTTT
TRBJ1-1	TRBV27	13	-	-	CASSFSGPQRAFF	TGTGCCAGCAGTTTCTCAGGGCCCCAGCGGGCTTTCTTT
TRBJ2-1	TRBV20-1	14	TRBD2	many	CSAMSSAGENEQFF	TGCAGTGCTATGTCTTCGGCGGGGGAAAATGAGCAGTTCTTC
TRBJ2-3	TRBV9	19	TRBD2	few	CASSVGILGTSGQTDTQYF	TGTGCCAGCAGCGTAGGAATATTGGGGACTAGCGGGCAAACAGATACGCAGTATTTT
TRBJ1-3	TRBV6-5	13	-	-	CASSPPGRNTIYF	TGTGCCAGCAGTCCCCCCGGGAGAAACACCATATATTTT
TRBJ2-7	TRBV20-1	14	TRBD2	-	CSASGTSGTWEQYF	TGCAGTGCTAGTGGGACTAGCGGGACTTGGGAGCAGTACTTC
TRBJ2-6	TRBV12-3/TRBV12-4	19	TRBD1	-	CASSPLGPGGLGGANVLTF	TGTGCCAGCAGTCCATTGGGCCCAGGGGGCTTAGGTGGGGCCAACGTCCTGACTTTC
TRBJ1-4	TRBV7-8	14	-	many	CASSLTGPAEKLFF	TGTGCCAGCAGCTTAACTGGGCCAGCCGAAAAACTGTTTTTT
TRBJ1-5	TRBV25-1	14	-	-	CASSERSFNQPQHF	TGTGCCAGCAGTGAACGAAGCTTTAATCAGCCCCAGCATTTT
TRBJ2-7	TRBV11-2	18	TRBD2	many	CASSARGLAGVWSYEQYF	TGTGCCAGCAGCGCTAGAGGGCTAGCGGGAGTTTGGTCCTACGAGCAGTACTTC
TRBJ2-3	TRBV4-2	13	-	few	CASSPRLWDTQYF	TGTGCCAGCAGCCCAAGACTCTGGGATACGCAGTATTTT
TRBJ2-7	TRBV20-1	11	-	-	CSARASREQYF	TGCAGTGCTAGAGCAAGCCGCGAGCAGTACTTC
TRBJ2-1	TRBV5-1	15	TRBD2	many	CASSWGLADDNEQFF	TGCGCCAGCAGCTGGGGACTAGCGGACGACAATGAGCAGTTCTTC
TRBJ2-3	TRBV7-8	16	-	few	CASSSAWTGGADTQYF	TGTGCCAGCAGCTCTGCTTGGACAGGCGGGGCAGATACGCAGTATTTT
TRBJ1-1	TRBV30	12	-	-	CAWRAGNTEAFF	TGTGCCTGGAGGGCAGGTAACACTGAAGCTTTCTTT
TRBJ2-2	TRBV12-3/TRBV12-4	13	-	few	CASSLKRLGELFF	TGTGCCAGCAGTTTAAAACGACTGGGGGAGCTGTTTTTT
TRBJ1-2	TRBV12-3/TRBV12-4	15	-	few	CASSPPGALNYGYTF	TGTGCCAGCAGCCCTCCAGGCGCCTTAAACTATGGCTACACCTTC
TRBJ1-1	TRBV3-1	14	-	many	CASSYKAGYTEAFF	TGTGCCAGCAGTTATAAAGCAGGGTACACTGAAGCTTTCTTT
TRBJ2-3	TRBV24-1	19	TRBD2	few	CATSDPHGLAGGPEDTQYF	TGTGCCACCAGTGATCCCCACGGACTAGCGGGAGGGCCGGAAGATACGCAGTATTTT
TRBJ2-5	TRBV24-1	16	TRBD1	few	CATSDRGRGREETQYF	TGTGCCACCAGTGATCGCGGCAGGGGGCGCGAGGAGACCCAGTACTTC
TRBJ2-7	TRBV20-1	15	TRBD1	many	CSARDGRRGTYEQYF	TGCAGTGCTAGAGATGGCCGCAGGGGGACCTACGAGCAGTACTTC
TRBJ1-5	TRBV12-3/TRBV12-4	13	-	many	CASSPEGGQPQHF	TGTGCCAGCAGTCCAGAGGGGGGACAGCCCCAGCATTTT
TRBJ2-3	TRBV7-6	15	-	-	CASSLRPLITDTQYF	TGTGCCAGCAGCTTACGGCCTTTAATCACAGATACGCAGTATTTT
TRBJ2-3	TRBV7-9	14	-	many	CASSAGQRGDTQYF	TGTGCCAGCAGCGCTGGACAGCGCGGGGATACGCAGTATTTT
TRBJ2-3	TRBV10-3	16	TRBD1	many	CAISASSGQGEDTQYF	TGTGCCATCAGTGCAAGCTCGGGACAGGGGGAGGATACGCAGTATTTT
TRBJ1-3	TRBV5-1	14	-	few	CASSVGGSGNTIYF	TGCGCCAGCAGCGTCGGGGGATCTGGAAACACCATATATTTT
TRBJ2-2	TRBV7-8	17	TRBD2	-	CASSLAGGRVNTGELFF	TGTGCCAGCAGCTTAGCAGGCGGGAGAGTGAACACCGGGGAGCTGTTTTTT
TRBJ2-7	TRBV7-3	13	-	few	CASSLTQGYEQYF	TGTGCCAGCAGCTTAACCCAGGGGTACGAGCAGTACTTC
TRBJ1-2	TRBV12-3/TRBV12-4	11	-	many	CASSLDRTKHF	TGTGCCAGCAGTTTAGACAGGACCAAGCACTTC
TRBJ2-1	TRBV12-3/TRBV12-4	13	-	-	CASNREDYNEQFF	TGTGCCAGCAATAGGGAGGACTACAATGAGCAGTTCTTC
TRBJ2-3	TRBV7-9	15	-	few	CASSRQLGATDTQYF	TGTGCCAGCAGTCGACAACTAGGAGCCACAGATACGCAGTATTTT
TRBJ2-1	TRBV9	14	-	many	CASSGGYNYNEQFF	TGTGCCAGCAGCGGAGGCTACAACTACAATGAGCAGTTCTTC
TRBJ2-3	TRBV5-1	17	TRBD2	-	CASSPAPTSLYTDTQYF	TGCGCCAGCAGCCCCGCCCCGACTAGCCTCTACACAGATACGCAGTATTTT
TRBJ1-1	TRBV12-3/TRBV12-4	13	TRBD1	many	CASSLVRDREAFF	TGTGCCAGCAGTTTAGTCAGGGACAGGGAGGCTTTCTTT
TRBJ2-3	TRBV5-1	17	TRBD2	-	CASSWGLAGGSTDTQYF	TGCGCCAGCAGCTGGGGACTAGCGGGGGGCTCTACAGATACGCAGTATTTT
TRBJ2-2	TRBV24-1	12	-	few	CATSDWSGELFF	TGTGCCACCAGTGATTGGAGCGGGGAGCTGTTTTTT
TRBJ1-2	TRBV12-3/TRBV12-4	13	-	-	CASRPGADYGYTF	TGTGCCAGCAGGCCGGGGGCCGACTATGGCTACACCTTC
TRBJ2-5	TRBV4-2	15	-	many	CASSQRETREETQYF	TGTGCCAGCAGCCAGAGGGAGACTAGGGAAGAGACCCAGTACTTC
TRBJ2-2	TRBV14	14	-	few	CASSQNRGAGELFF	TGTGCCAGCAGCCAAAATCGGGGAGCCGGGGAGCTGTTTTTT
TRBJ1-3	TRBV9	14	-	few	CASSVRGGGNTIYF	TGTGCCAGCAGCGTAAGGGGAGGTGGAAACACCATATATTTT
TRBJ1-1	TRBV7-3	14	TRBD1	-	CASATGEGWAEAFF	TGTGCCAGCGCCACAGGGGAGGGTTGGGCTGAAGCTTTCTTT
TRBJ2-1	TRBV29-1	14	TRBD2	many	CSVALAESYNEQFF	TGCAGCGTTGCACTAGCGGAATCCTACAATGAGCAGTTCTTC
TRBJ2-7	TRBV7-2	15	TRBD1	many	CASSLDRQGPYEQYF	TGTGCCAGCAGCCTGGACCGACAGGGCCCATACGAGCAGTACTTC
TRBJ1-3	TRBV29-1	13	-	many	CSANPGQGNTIYF	TGCAGCGCCAATCCGGGACAAGGAAACACCATATATTTT
TRBJ2-7	TRBV12-3/TRBV12-4	15	TRBD2	-	CASTAQSGSLSPQYF	TGTGCCAGCACCGCCCAGAGCGGGAGTCTTTCCCCACAGTACTTC
TRBJ2-1	TRBV7-3	15	TRBD2	many	CASSLSGLAGGEQFF	TGTGCCAGCAGCTTAAGCGGACTAGCGGGAGGTGAGCAGTTCTTC
TRBJ2-5	TRBV6-2/TRBV6-3	16	-	few	CASISPGRSYQETQYF	TGTGCCAGCATTAGCCCGGGCCGGTCGTACCAAGAGACCCAGTACTTC
TRBJ2-5	TRBV7-9	12	-	many	CASSSGGETQYF	TGTGCCAGCAGCTCGGGCGGAGAGACCCAGTACTTC